A selection of T cell receptor beta chains follows, all from one sample in a study of blood T cell repertoires in COVID-19. Some clones are missing from TCRdb's copy, which holds only in-frame ones; the method was immunoSEQ multiplex PCR. The sample has 100,000 or so clones, 80% to 95% seen once. Material for sequencing was peripheral blood. Source of these receptors: a woman aged 50 to 65 with COVID-19, enrolled during active disease. The CDR3 runs from the conserved cysteine through the conserved F or W. A D gene is named only where the DNA matches it firmly. Rows give clone size only sometimes, using once, few, many, or a class for an expanded clone.

clone size: -
D gene: TRBD2
J gene: TRBJ2-3
V gene: TRBV12-5
CDR3 DNA: TGTGCTAGTGGTTTGAGGGCTAGCGGGGGTTGGGGCACAGATACGCAGTATTTT
CDR3 protein: CASGLRASGGWGTDTQYF

clone size: -
D gene: -
J gene: TRBJ2-7
V gene: TRBV27
CDR3 DNA: TGTGCCAGCAGTTTAGTAGCGAAATACGAGCAGTACTTC
CDR3 protein: CASSLVAKYEQYF

clone size: -
D gene: TRBD2
J gene: TRBJ2-1
V gene: TRBV27
CDR3 DNA: TGTGCCAGCAAGTGGACTAGCGGCAACAATGAGCAGTTCTTC
CDR3 protein: CASKWTSGNNEQFF

clone size: -
D gene: TRBD1
J gene: TRBJ1-1
V gene: TRBV28
CDR3 DNA: TGTGCCAGCAGTTCCCCTGACAGGGTCGAGGGCACTGAAGCTTTCTTT
CDR3 protein: CASSSPDRVEGTEAFF

clone size: -
D gene: -
J gene: TRBJ2-7
V gene: TRBV19
CDR3 DNA: TGTGCCAGTAGTACGGGACATATAACCGAGCAGTACTTC
CDR3 protein: CASSTGHITEQYF

clone size: -
D gene: -
J gene: TRBJ1-5
V gene: TRBV5-1
CDR3 DNA: TGCGCCAGCAGCTTGGCCGGGGGGATGGGGCAGCCCCAGCATTTT
CDR3 protein: CASSLAGGMGQPQHF

clone size: -
D gene: TRBD1
J gene: TRBJ1-1
V gene: TRBV19
CDR3 DNA: TGTGCCAGTACCTCAGGACAGGGAAGATCTGAAGCTTTCTTT
CDR3 protein: CASTSGQGRSEAFF

clone size: -
D gene: TRBD1
J gene: TRBJ2-7
V gene: TRBV6-5
CDR3 DNA: TGTGCCAGCAGTTCCGGGACAGCTCGCCAGCAGTACTTC
CDR3 protein: CASSSGTARQQYF

clone size: -
D gene: -
J gene: TRBJ2-1
V gene: TRBV11-2
CDR3 DNA: TGTGCCAGCAGCTTAGAGTGGGAGAATCCTGAGCAGTTCTTC
CDR3 protein: CASSLEWENPEQFF

clone size: -
D gene: TRBD1
J gene: TRBJ2-1
V gene: TRBV9
CDR3 DNA: TGTGCCAGCAGCGTAGCGGACAGGGTCAATGAGCAGTTCTTC
CDR3 protein: CASSVADRVNEQFF

clone size: -
D gene: TRBD2
J gene: TRBJ2-7
V gene: TRBV25-1
CDR3 DNA: TGTGCCAGCAATGGGGGGGGTAACGGCTACGAGCAGTACTTC
CDR3 protein: CASNGGGNGYEQYF

clone size: -
D gene: -
J gene: TRBJ1-6
V gene: TRBV5-1
CDR3 DNA: TGCGCCAGCAGCTGGTCCGGGACACCCAAGAATTCACCCCTCCACTTT
CDR3 protein: CASSWSGTPKNSPLHF

clone size: -
D gene: TRBD1
J gene: TRBJ1-1
V gene: TRBV6-5
CDR3 DNA: TGTGCCAGCAGTTCCAGGACAGGGGCCGCCCCCATGGAAGCTTTCTTT
CDR3 protein: CASSSRTGAAPMEAFF

clone size: -
D gene: TRBD1
J gene: TRBJ1-1
V gene: TRBV11-2
CDR3 DNA: TGTGCCAGCAGTTCCGCCGGGACAGGGCCCACTGAAGCTTTCTTT
CDR3 protein: CASSSAGTGPTEAFF

clone size: -
D gene: TRBD1
J gene: TRBJ2-7
V gene: TRBV24-1
CDR3 DNA: TGTGCCACCAGTGATGACAGGGTCTACGAGCAGTACTTC
CDR3 protein: CATSDDRVYEQYF

clone size: -
D gene: -
J gene: TRBJ2-1
V gene: TRBV4-3
CDR3 DNA: TGCGCCAGCAGCCAAGACGGGCCGGGGGATGGGCAGTTCTTC
CDR3 protein: CASSQDGPGDGQFF

clone size: once
D gene: TRBD2
J gene: TRBJ2-5
V gene: TRBV7-6
CDR3 DNA: TGTGCCAGCAGCTTAGCTGAGCCTAGCGGGGGAAAGTATGAGACCCAGTACTTC
CDR3 protein: CASSLAEPSGGKYETQYF